The clone carrying this T cell receptor (beta chain) has just a few counts. Its specificity is unknown. CDR3 length equals 14 residues. J lost 8 bases, V lost 7 bases, and 10 bases had no gene match. Looked up from germline, CDR1 is LGHDT and CDR2 is YNNKEL (reference sequence). This specimen belongs to a study of CD8 T cells in ankylosing spondylitis. The study's findings and limits: The study identified a TCR beta motif of about eight highly homologous variants that appeared characteristic of ankylosing spondylitis blood.

In making TCR beta libraries, quantitative 5'-RACE with molecular barcodes was used. MiXCR, run by TCRdb on the 5' RACE reads, gives a single entry per CDR3 protein. This table holds 250,000 or so distinct CDR3 sequences, 18% found once. Material for sequencing was blood, either unsorted or a sorted T cell fraction (not recorded which). This clonotype originated in a male donor with ankylosing spondylitis or in good health (not recorded which). The J gene is TRBJ2-1, the V gene TRBV3-1; 8 bases are a match to TRBD2. CDR3 nucleotides: TGTGCCAGCACCGGGACTAGAACCATCGATGAGCAGTTCTTC. Translation gives CASTGTRTIDEQFF.